Sequencing of this T cell receptor beta chain was carried out in a study of T cell changes during pregnancy in multiple sclerosis. Data came from immunoSEQ multiplex PCR; TCRdb stores just in-frame clones and leaves some out. The sample includes just over 40,000 clones, roughly nine tenths of them seen just once. Per the germline V gene, CDR1 is SQVTM and CDR2 is ANQGSEA. J lost 10 bases, V lost 5 bases, and 11 bases had no gene match. The CDR3 consists of 13 residues. This clonotype was sampled from a female donor with multiple sclerosis, enrolled in a pregnancy study. The rearrangement uses TRBV29-1 and TRBJ2-1, with 7 bases identical to TRBD1. The material was CD4+ T cells from peripheral blood mononuclear cells, obtained in the first trimester of pregnancy. The CDR3 protein is CSVLTGTTVEQFF. The CDR3 coding sequence is TGCAGCGTTTTGACAGGGACGACCGTGGAGCAGTTCTTC.